These 28 T cell receptor beta chains share one sample of origin, sequenced in a study of cytomegalovirus exposure and HLA in healthy donors. The PCR made use of 60 Vbeta and 13 Jbeta primers. TCRdb's table, derived via immunoSEQ multiplex PCR, lists solely in-frame clones and lacks some. The sample has 120,000 or so clones, around 68% seen once; the top ten hold around 10%. Sequences were obtained from PBMCs. The receptor set was obtained from a woman in her 50s in good health and CMV-seropositive.

The V and J genes are TRBV18 and TRBJ2-3, with 11 bases identical to TRBD2. After removal of 2 bases from V and 7 bases from J, the junction contained 8 bases not matched to a gene. This CDR3 comprises 16 residues. Germline CDR1 KGHSH, CDR2 LQKENI. CDR3 nucleotide sequence: TGTGCCAGCTCACCAAATTTACTAGCGGGGGTAAATACGCAGTATTTT. Amino acids: CASSPNLLAGVNTQYF.

The rearrangement uses TRBV6-5 and TRBJ1-1; no clear D. The germline gives CDR1 MNHEY, CDR2 SVGAGI. CDR3 length: 16 residues. The ends were cut back, 0 bases at V and 1 base at J, with 12 bases in the middle. The CDR3 protein is CASSYSWAVSNTEAFF. CDR3 nucleotides: TGTGCCAGCAGTTACTCTTGGGCAGTCTCGAACACTGAAGCTTTCTTT.

The gene calls are TRBV10-3 and TRBJ2-7; possibly TRBD1 for D (6 bases). Germline lookup yields CDR1 ENHRY and CDR2 SYGVKD. This CDR3 has 13 residues. V lost 2 bases and J 6 bases, leaving 11 bases between the germline ends. The CDR3 region has the DNA TGTGCCATCAGTGAGCCCCTAGGGGGCGAGCAGTACTTC. The encoded protein is CAISEPLGGEQYF.

This sequence joins TRBV7-2 and TRBJ1-2; 7 nucleotides agree with TRBD1. V trimming: 6 bases; J trimming: 4 bases; junction bases outside the gene matches: 14. Germline V gene sequence: CDR1 SGHTA, CDR2 FQGNSA. This CDR3 is built from 16 residues. The CDR3 nucleotides are TGTGCCAGCAGTCGTTTAACGGGACAGCAACTCTATGGCTACACCTTC. Protein product: CASSRLTGQQLYGYTF.

The chain joins TRBV18 to TRBJ2-1; unclear D gene. CDR3 length equals 13 residues. The ends were cut back, 2 bases at V and 6 bases at J, with 8 bases in the middle. Germline CDR1 reads KGHSH; CDR2 reads LQKENI. The CDR3 spells CASSPAAGNEQFF. The CDR3 DNA is TGTGCCAGCTCACCAGCGGCTGGCAATGAGCAGTTCTTC.

This clone was seen a few times. The chain employs TRBV19 and TRBJ2-2, with 7 nucleotides matching TRBD2. After removal of 10 bases from V and 0 bases from J, the junction contained 8 bases not matched to a gene. There are 15 residues in the CDR3. Looked up from germline, CDR1 is LNHDA and CDR2 is SQIVND (reference sequence). The CDR3 loop is CATTKTSPNTGELFF. The CDR3 DNA reads as TGTGCCACTACTAAGACTAGCCCGAACACCGGGGAGCTGTTTTTT.

This CDR3 is CASMQAGDNYGYTF. The CDR3 nucleotides read TGTGCCAGCATGCAGGCGGGGGATAACTATGGCTACACCTTC. This chain uses TRBV27 with TRBJ1-2; possibly TRBD1 for D (5 bases). Trimming stripped 7 bases from V and 1 base from J, with 13 bases between. Germline values: CDR1 MNHEY, CDR2 SMNVEV (reference sequence). The CDR3 is 14 residues long.

This clone was observed a single time. This chain connects TRBV30 to TRBJ1-4; tentative D call: TRBD1 (6 bases). CDR3 length: 15 amino acids. V was trimmed by 2 bases and J by 7 bases, leaving 17 bases between them. Germline CDR1 is GTSNPN and CDR2 is SVGIG (reference sequence). The CDR3 DNA is TGTGCCTGGAGTTCGGGGGGGCTGGGGTTTGAAAAACTGTTTTTT. This gives the protein CAWSSGGLGFEKLFF.

V and J are TRBV2 and TRBJ2-3; tentatively, D is TRBD2 (6 bases). Trimming shortened V by 4 bases and J by 0 bases, and 8 bases separated the two germline ends. Per the germline V gene, CDR1 is SNHLY and CDR2 is FYNNEI. CDR3 size: 14 residues. The CDR3 loop is CASSVGTSTDTQYF. The CDR3 DNA is TGTGCCAGCAGTGTTGGGACTAGCACAGATACGCAGTATTTT.

This chain connects TRBV11-2 to TRBJ2-3, with D possibly matching TRBD2 (6 bases). Per germline, CDR1 SGHAT and CDR2 FQNNGV. This CDR3 region has 15 residues. The V and J ends lost 2 bases and 1 base respectively, with 10 bases between them. The CDR3 DNA is TGTGCCAGCAGCTTAACGTCTAGCGGCACAGATACGCAGTATTTT. Translating it yields CASSLTSSGTDTQYF.

The chain couples TRBV7-2 to TRBJ2-1; the D gene is possibly TRBD2 (7 bases). Germline CDR1 and CDR2: SGHTA and FQGNSA. The V gene lost 6 bases and the J gene lost 0 bases, with 12 bases spanning the gap. The CDR3 is made up of 15 amino acids. This CDR3 reads CASSPGGPSYNEQFF. In DNA form, the CDR3 reads TGTGCCAGCAGTCCCGGGGGGCCCTCCTACAATGAGCAGTTCTTC.

The count of this clone is one. This rearrangement joins TRBV7-9 to TRBJ2-1, with D maybe TRBD2 (6 bases). Germline-derived CDR1 and CDR2 are SEHNR and FQNEAQ (reference sequence). The CDR3 has 17 residues. Trimming cost V 1 base and J 1 base, with 14 bases left between them. CDR3 protein: CASSLETLGGSYNEQFF. CDR3 sequence (DNA): TGTGCCAGCAGCTTAGAGACTTTGGGAGGATCCTACAATGAGCAGTTCTTC.

This chain connects TRBV25-1 to TRBJ1-1; the match to TRBD1 covers 7 bases. CDR3 length equals 13 residues. V was pared by 4 bases and J by 8 bases, with 7 bases of the junction left unmatched. CDR1 is MGHDK, CDR2 SYGVNS, per germline. CDR3 nucleotide sequence: TGTGCCAGCAGTGGGAACAGGGGCCCCGAAGCTTTCTTT. This gives the protein CASSGNRGPEAFF.

This rearrangement joins TRBV7-2 to TRBJ2-7, with 11 nucleotides matching TRBD2. The CDR3 is 15 residues long. CDR1 is SGHTA and CDR2 is FQGNSA in the germline V gene. The V and J ends lost 2 bases and 6 bases, in that order; junction bases with no gene match: 6. The CDR3 loop reads CASSLYSGGASEQYF. The CDR3 nucleotides read TGTGCCAGCAGCTTATATAGCGGGGGGGCTTCCGAGCAGTACTTC.

This chain links TRBV30 with TRBJ2-3, with 9 bases lining up with TRBD2. Per germline, CDR1 GTSNPN and CDR2 SVGIG (reference sequence). The V gene end was trimmed by 3 bases and the J gene end by 4 bases; junction bases not matched to a gene: 5. The CDR3 runs 14 residues. CDR3 amino acids: CAWRLAGAPDTQYF. CDR3 in DNA: TGTGCCTGGAGGTTAGCGGGAGCACCAGATACGCAGTATTTT.

This clone has more than one count but fewer than ten. The V call is TRBV5-1, the J call TRBJ1-3; possible D gene TRBD1, 6 bases. Germline V lookup: CDR1 SGHRS, CDR2 YFSETQ. Trimming removed 0 bases from V and 5 bases from J, with 12 bases in between. The CDR3 is made up of 15 amino acids. Here the CDR3 reads CASSLDTGSRNTIYF. In DNA, the CDR3 is TGCGCCAGCAGCTTGGATACAGGGAGTAGAAACACCATATATTTT.

This chain links TRBV29-1 with TRBJ2-5, with D unclear. Germline values: CDR1 SQVTM, CDR2 ANQGSEA. The length of the CDR3 is 11 residues. V was cut by 7 bases and J by 2 bases, with 8 bases left in between. The CDR3 spells CSGLEQETQYF. CDR3 nucleotides: TGCAGCGGGTTGGAGCAAGAGACCCAGTACTTC.

The rearrangement joins TRBV2 to TRBJ2-2; D unclear. The CDR3 consists of 14 residues. From germline, CDR1 is SNHLY and CDR2 FYNNEI. The V and J ends lost 3 bases and 0 bases respectively, with 5 bases between them. The CDR3 coding sequence is TGTGCCAGCAGTGACACAGCGAACACCGGGGAGCTGTTTTTT. Translating gives CASSDTANTGELFF.

The chain is built from TRBV9 and TRBJ2-7; D is ambiguous. CDR1 is SGDLS and CDR2 is YYNGEE in the germline V gene. Between the trimmed V and J ends, which lost 2 bases and 0 bases, there was a span of 12 bases. There are 15 residues in the CDR3. CDR3 in DNA: TGTGCCAGCAGCGTTTCTGGAGAGGTCTCCTACGAGCAGTACTTC. This translates into CASSVSGEVSYEQYF.

V usage is TRBV5-3 and J usage is TRBJ1-4; 9 positions agree with TRBD1. TRBV5-3 is an open reading frame, and its role is uncertain. The V and J ends lost 5 bases and 2 bases, in that order; junction bases with no gene match: 4. This CDR3 has 15 residues. CDR3 coding DNA: TGTGCCAGAAGATCCACAGGGGGCACTAATGAAAAACTGTTTTTT. Encoded protein: CARRSTGGTNEKLFF.

The gene calls are TRBV30 and TRBJ1-1; TRBD1 is a possible D gene (5 bases). The CDR3 loop spans 13 amino acids. Looked up from germline, CDR1 is GTSNPN and CDR2 is SVGIG (reference sequence). The CDR3 spells CGTQGSMNTEAFF. The CDR3 region has the DNA TGTGGCACCCAGGGCTCCATGAACACTGAAGCTTTCTTT.

The chain employs TRBV4-2 and TRBJ2-5; 8 positions match TRBD2. Germline assignment: CDR1 LGHNA and CDR2 YNFKEQ. The CDR3 is 15 residues long. V lost 1 base and J lost 4; bases outside the gene matches: 5. In nucleotides, the CDR3 is TGTGCCAGCAGCCAAGTGAGACTAGCGATAGAGACCCAGTACTTC. Its translation: CASSQVRLAIETQYF.

V gene TRBV10-2 combines with J gene TRBJ2-7, with TRBD1 identical over 8 bases. The length of the CDR3 is 14 residues. CDR1 is WSHSY and CDR2 is SAAADI in the germline V gene. With V trimmed by 6 bases and J by 0 bases, 4 bases remained unmatched. CDR3 protein: CASRSGTGSYEQYF. The CDR3 DNA reads as TGCGCCAGCAGATCCGGGACAGGCTCCTACGAGCAGTACTTC.

The rearrangement uses TRBV7-2 and TRBJ2-3, with D possibly matching TRBD2 (6 bases). Trimming cost V 5 bases and J 0 bases, with 18 bases left between them. Germline loops: CDR1 SGHTA, CDR2 FQGNSA. The CDR3 contains 17 residues. The CDR3 here is CASSLSIAASSTDTQYF. The CDR3 DNA reads as TGTGCCAGCAGCCTAAGTATAGCGGCCTCGAGCACAGATACGCAGTATTTT.

The rearrangement links TRBV6-1 to TRBJ2-5; 7 bases are shared with TRBD1. The germline V gene has CDR1 MNHNS and CDR2 SASEGT. Losses at the gene ends were 8 bases for V and 11 bases for J; bases not matched to a gene: 14. The CDR3 covers 13 residues. The DNA for the CDR3 is TGTGCCAGCGGGGAAGGGACAGAATGGGAGCAGTACTTC. It specifies CASGEGTEWEQYF.

The J gene is TRBJ2-3, the V gene TRBV9, with a weak D call TRBD2 (5 bases). V was pared by 0 bases and J by 2 bases, with 10 bases between. Germline V CDR1 and CDR2: SGDLS, YYNGEE. The CDR3 extends over 15 amino acids. The CDR3 bases are TGTGCCAGCAGCGTAGCGGGATCTTTCACAGATACGCAGTATTTT. This translates into CASSVAGSFTDTQYF. The variable domain in full, completed from reference TRBV9 and TRBJ2-3, reads DSGVTQTPKHLITATGQRVTLRCSPRSGDLSVYWYQQSLDQGLQFLIQYYNGEERAKGNILERFSAQQFPDLHSELNLSSLELGDSALYFCASSVAGSFTDTQYFGPGTRLTVL.

V gene TRBV19 combines with J gene TRBJ2-1, with TRBD1 matching 8 bases. The germline CDR1 and CDR2 sequences are LNHDA and SQIVND (reference sequence). The CDR3 sequence is 15 residues long. Trimming removed 5 bases from V and 5 bases from J; junction bases left unmatched: 8. The CDR3 DNA reads as TGTGCCAGTAGTTACCGGGACAGGCGAAACAATGAGCAGTTCTTC. Amino acids: CASSYRDRRNNEQFF.

This chain links TRBV7-2 with TRBJ1-5; D is undetermined. Germline-derived CDR1 and CDR2 are SGHTA and FQGNSA. This CDR3 contains 14 residues. V shed 6 bases and J shed 8 bases, with 17 bases lying between them. CDR3 nucleotide sequence: TGTGCCAGCAGGCAACCAACAGCCTCGGAGCCCCAGCATTTT. It is translated as CASRQPTASEPQHF.